These 9 T cell receptor beta chains originate from one sample sequenced in a study of Ad26.COV2.S vaccination and SARS-CoV-2 variants (dated by TCRdb to about 2021). The library was produced with the immunoSEQ multiplex PCR assay. Not all clones reach the TCRdb copy of this immuneACCESS table, which keeps in-frame sequences only. Checked studies attribute under half of the gap to unresolved V genes and leave the rest unexplained. Counted in this sample were approximately 450,000 clones; around 90% of them appeared once. The top ten constitute roughly an eighth of the sample. The meaning of the sample's treatment or condition label: 15 to 20 received Ad26.COV2.S at low or high dose, single or two shots; roughly five received placebo; per-sample allocation not given. For vaccine and placebo recipients, repertoires were sequenced using samples collected on day 63 after the first injection. The starting material was peripheral blood, obtained in a trial of Ad26.COV2.S vaccine versus placebo. These receptors all stem from a person between 18 and 60 years old who received the Ad26.COV2.S COVID-19 vaccine or a placebo.

The J gene is TRBJ1-3, the V gene TRBV4-2; a possible D gene is TRBD1 (5 bases). Germline lookup yields CDR1 LGHNA and CDR2 YNFKEQ. The CDR3 is made up of 17 amino acids. V lost 0 bases and J 6 bases, leaving 18 bases between the germline ends. The CDR3 loop is CASSQDIIGALLNTIYF. The CDR3 region has the DNA TGTGCCAGCAGCCAAGATATTATAGGGGCCCTTTTAAACACCATATATTTT.

The J gene is TRBJ2-1, the V gene TRBV19; D is unclear. Germline V lookup: CDR1 LNHDA, CDR2 SQIVND (reference sequence). The length of the CDR3 is 16 residues. V lost 7 bases to trimming and J lost 0 bases, with 16 bases between them. CDR3 sequence reads: CASKIVWGSSYNEQFF. The CDR3 DNA sequence: TGTGCCAGTAAAATCGTCTGGGGTAGCTCCTACAATGAGCAGTTCTTC.

CDR3 residues: CASSYSERALNTEAFF. The CDR3 DNA reads as TGTGCCAGCAGTTACTCCGAGAGGGCTTTGAACACTGAAGCTTTCTTT. The chain recombines TRBV6-5 with TRBJ1-1; D unresolved. This CDR3 is built from 16 residues. Germline values: CDR1 MNHEY, CDR2 SVGAGI. The ends were cut back, 0 bases at V and 0 bases at J, with 11 bases in the middle.

This chain connects TRBV18 to TRBJ1-5, with TRBD1 identical over 9 bases. The CDR3 consists of 16 residues. The trim removed 3 bases at V and 2 bases at J, leaving 5 bases unmatched. Germline CDR1 is KGHSH and CDR2 is LQKENI. CDR3 coding DNA: TGTGCCAGCTCACCCGTCCGGGACAGGGGCAATCAGCCCCAGCATTTT. It yields the protein CASSPVRDRGNQPQHF.

This clone was observed a single time. V gene TRBV5-8 combines with J gene TRBJ2-1, with D unresolved. The V and J ends lost 4 bases and 10 bases respectively, with 3 bases between them. Germline V gene lookup returns CDR1 SGHTS and CDR2 YDEGEE. The CDR3 covers 9 residues. CDR3: CASSAEQFF. CDR3 nucleotides: TGTGCCAGCAGCGCCGAGCAGTTCTTC.

In its sample, this clone was seen once. The chain couples TRBV25-1 to TRBJ1-1; no definite D call. The V gene lost 10 bases and the J gene lost 5 bases, with 17 bases spanning the gap. There are 13 residues in the CDR3. Germline V gene lookup returns CDR1 MGHDK and CDR2 SYGVNS. The CDR3 DNA follows: TGTGCCACCATGGGCCTCACGGGGACTGAAGCTTTCTTT. It codes for CATMGLTGTEAFF.

The V gene is TRBV6-5, the J gene TRBJ2-5; maybe TRBD2 (6 bases). Trimming pared 6 bases from V and 2 bases from J, leaving 10 bases between. Per germline, CDR1 MNHEY and CDR2 SVGAGI. This CDR3 is built from 13 residues. CDR3 nucleotide sequence: TGTGCCAGCAGCCGCGGACTACAAGAGACCCAGTACTTC. Translating it yields CASSRGLQETQYF.

To note about this clone: This specimen includes other DNA sequences encoding the same CDR3. J is TRBJ2-7 and V is TRBV27; 10 nucleotides agree with TRBD1. J was trimmed by 2 bases and V by 0 bases; bases with no gene match: 1. From germline, CDR1 is MNHEY and CDR2 SMNVEV (reference sequence). This CDR3 spans 15 amino acids. The CDR3: CASSLSGQGAYEQYF. The DNA of the CDR3 is TGTGCCAGCAGTTTATCTGGACAGGGGGCCTACGAGCAGTACTTC.

This chain links TRBV13 with TRBJ2-1; 14 bases are a match to TRBD2. After removal of 5 bases from V and 7 bases from J, the junction contained 7 bases not matched to a gene. Germline CDR1 reads PRHDT; CDR2 reads FYEKMQ (reference sequence). The CDR3 has 16 amino acids. The CDR3 reads CASSLFGTSGSNEQFF. The CDR3 DNA sequence: TGTGCCAGCAGCCTTTTCGGGACTAGCGGGAGTAATGAGCAGTTCTTC.